This TCR beta chain was sequenced for a study of shared clonotypes between healthy human individuals (dated by TCRdb to the early 2020s). In terms of the full investigation: The cohort comprised two women and three men aged 18 to 49 years. For each donor, three plates each were used for CD4 naive and CD4 memory, two plates were used for CD8 naive, and one plate was used for CD8 memory. Leukapheresis yielded between about 0.9 and 10 billion PBMCs per donor. To increase sequencing depth and limit assay-specific biases, different laboratories used diverse techniques to prepare libraries and sequence TCR repertoires. The study deeply sequenced blood TCR repertoires of about five healthy adults to estimate repertoire size and the extent of clonotype sharing between individuals.

Study-wide findings and limitations: Sampling was limited to blood, and TCR repertoires in tissue likely differ from TCR repertoires in blood. Compared with non-shared clonotypes, the clonotypes found in all four sorted-subset donors had higher generation probabilities. Rarefaction of sorted-subset datasets indicated incomplete sequencing despite the large sequencing depth. Naive subsets generally had larger estimated clonotype richness than memory subsets did. Sharing across a few donors was observed for about 4.8% of naive CD4, 3.5% of naive CD8, 2% to 2.5% of memory CD4, and roughly 0.4% of memory CD8 clonotypes. Based on pairwise subsampling, the degree of clonotype sharing among donors was expected to be affected by sequencing depth. The small number of donors limited the genetic and exposure-history diversity represented.

Using the deep immunoSEQ assay, TCR CDR3 regions were amplified from genomic DNA by multiplex PCR. For each cell subset, the extracted genomic DNA was distributed evenly across all wells of several immunoSEQ 96-well plates, and each plate served as one replicate. For sorted subsets, each replicate PCR was loaded with around 200 ng genomic DNA, equivalent to 25,000 to 30,000 T cell genomes. The purified libraries were quantified using a Qubit 3.0 fluorometer, sized with a Bioanalyzer 2100, and then quantified again using the KAPA Library Quantification kit. Every immunoSEQ 96-well plate was sequenced on a dedicated single-read 150-cycle Illumina NextSeq 550 flow cell. The published analysis was carried out like this. Because the immunoSEQ output included only junctional sequences and no quality scores, the filtering could not be the same as the filtering used for full-length reads. To assign V/J genes and CDR3, sequences were annotated against IMGT germline references using PyIR, a Python wrapper for IgBLAST v1.9. Reads were filtered out if the reads had weak V/J assignments (E-value above 1e-6), no CDR3, stop codons, out-of-frame junctions, or ambiguous translated residues. V3J clonotypes were defined as sequences sharing the same inferred V gene, J gene, and CDR3 amino acid sequence. Percentage overlap between repertoires was calculated by dividing the number of shared unique clonotypes by the size of the smaller repertoire. Richness of each repertoire was evaluated using RTK rarefaction, the Chao1 estimator, and Recon v2.1 estimates of unobserved clonotypes. For all TCRbeta clonotypes obtained by the gDNA method from a few donors, generation probabilities were computed with OLGA. Imported from immuneACCESS, the table was reduced by TCRdb to in-frame sequences with V and J called. These copies leave out some clones; in studies compared against another copy, an unresolved V gene accounts for under half, and the cause of the remainder is not known. V and J calls and clone size are as listed in that table; D and trimming were resolved from the DNA. The table for this sample lists fewer than 200,000 clones; approximately 62% of them were counted only once. The ten largest clones take up 10% of the sample.

Donors were healthy HIV-negative adults with no recently reported acute infections or vaccinations. Every donor was a Caucasian adult living in Nashville, Tennessee, USA. CD4+ T cells were enriched by magnetic negative selection, after which naive cells were positively selected on CD45RA and the negative fraction was taken as the memory subset. After blood collection by leukapheresis, PBMCs were isolated using Ficoll-Histopaque density gradient centrifugation and then cryopreserved in the vapor phase of liquid nitrogen. Purity and quantity of every magnetically sorted T cell population were checked by analytical flow cytometry. Genomic DNA was isolated from every sorted fraction and measured by UV absorbance on a Nanodrop 2000c. Its CDR3 holds 15 amino acids, cysteine through phenylalanine. Of all the DNA, just the CDR3 is kept, 45 bases in frame from base 1. A distance of 18 bases separates the germline ends of V and J, which lose 7 bases and 3 bases respectively. The germline V gene specifies SGHAT as CDR1 and FQNNGV as CDR2.

A few counts support this clone. The antigen it binds to is not known. There are no base qualities to consult, and no much larger clone falls within one base. The source is a man aged 25-45 years in good health. The sequencing input was memory CD4+ T cells sorted from blood. According to the study, the label for this sample's cell subset or site signals: CD45RA-negative fraction. The rearrangement combines TRBV11-2 with TRBJ1-2, with a tentative D gene TRBD1 over 5 matching bases. The DNA sequence reads TGTGCCAGCACCCGGGGGGGACCCGAGGACTATGGCTACACCTTC. It is translated as CASTRGGPEDYGYTF.